The rows below give T cell receptor beta chains drawn from one sample of a study of blood T cell repertoires in COVID-19. Using immunoSEQ multiplex PCR, the repertoire was profiled, and TCRdb retains in-frame clones only, with some absent. The table includes around 300,000 clones, roughly 85% detected once. Material for sequencing was PBMCs or T cells enriched from blood (not recorded which). These receptors were obtained from a woman between 35 and 50 years old who had recovered from COVID-19. CDR3s leave out the opening cysteine and the closing phenylalanine or tryptophan. Rows give clone size only sometimes, using once, few, many, or a class for an expanded clone.

size: .
V: TRBV28
length: 9
CDR3: ASSGNTEAF

size: .
V: TRBV19
length: 13
CDR3: ASSADPDRRAEQY

size: few
V: TRBV6-5
length: 10
CDR3: ASTDGGYGYT

size: .
V: TRBV7-8
length: 13
CDR3: ASSFESAGEDTQY

size: .
V: TRBV3-1/TRBV3-2
length: 11
CDR3: ASSQVRAGELF

size: many
V: TRBV7-9
length: 12
CDR3: ASSASGRAGEQF

size: .
V: TRBV9
length: 13
CDR3: ASSARQGQNSPLH

size: few
V: TRBV7-2
length: 13
CDR3: ASSPTSGRVDEQF

size: .
V: TRBV11-2
length: 12
CDR3: ASSLDGSEYEQY

size: .
V: TRBV11-3
length: 15
CDR3: ASSLRSGTGAYNEQF

size: .
V: TRBV28
length: 15
CDR3: ASSSAPGTTDTDTQY

size: .
V: TRBV28
length: 13
CDR3: ASSFSRGLNQPQH

size: .
V: TRBV27
length: 14
CDR3: ASLFLAGVLTDTQY

size: .
V: TRBV19
length: 12
CDR3: ASGGAWATDTQY

size: .
V: TRBV5-4
length: 15
CDR3: ASSFDRGLRGTGELF

size: .
V: TRBV25-1
length: 11
CDR3: ASSENSFTEAF

size: .
V: TRBV3-1/TRBV3-2
length: 12
CDR3: ASSQTSDSYEQY

size: .
V: TRBV30
length: 12
CDR3: AWKPTRGAGEQF

size: .
V: TRBV7-8
length: 12
CDR3: ASSVTGPNTEAF

size: .
V: TRBV19
length: 12
CDR3: ASSISGTRNEQF

size: .
V: TRBV18
length: 13
CDR3: ASSPPGTGVEKLF

size: .
V: TRBV3-1/TRBV3-2
length: 12
CDR3: ASSRAPTREKLF

size: once
V: TRBV7-2
length: 12
CDR3: ASSFGDNYNEQF

size: .
V: TRBV6-6
length: 14
CDR3: ASSYSPSQGNQPQH

size: .
V: TRBV30
length: 12
CDR3: AWSPIAPGETQY

size: .
V: TRBV5-4
length: 11
CDR3: ASSRDRGGEQF

size: .
V: TRBV28
length: 11
CDR3: AIRGQGKETQY

size: .
V: TRBV12-3/TRBV12-4
length: 9
CDR3: ASNQLDEQF

size: .
V: TRBV28
length: 14
CDR3: ASSLHSSGNWETQY

size: .
V: TRBV2
length: 13
CDR3: ASTWDRQIQNIQY

size: once
V: TRBV28
length: 9
CDR3: ASATGGGYT

size: .
V: TRBV19
length: 12
CDR3: ASSRGDREFGYT

size: .
V: TRBV7-2
length: 13
CDR3: ASSLSAGPRNEQY

size: .
V: TRBV10-3
length: 14
CDR3: ASEVLPGDANYGYT

size: .
V: TRBV3-1/TRBV3-2
length: 15
CDR3: ASSQDYLAGPGNEQF

size: many
V: TRBV4-1
length: 16
CDR3: ASSQPLRARVSDTEAF

size: .
V: TRBV5-6
length: 14
CDR3: ASSFRTSGSTDTQY

size: once
V: TRBV28
length: 14
CDR3: ASSYATRGGNQPQH

size: .
V: TRBV6-5
length: 12
CDR3: ASTDLGQGAGYT

size: once
V: TRBV5-1
length: 14
CDR3: ASSAAAGRAGNEQF

size: .
V: TRBV5-1
length: 12
CDR3: ASSLVGGLHEQY

size: .
V: TRBV2
length: 14
CDR3: ASNGVTGPDNSPLH

size: once
V: TRBV19
length: 12
CDR3: ASSLQGGPYEQY

size: .
V: TRBV5-4
length: 16
CDR3: ASSLGHGQETTNEKLF

size: few
V: TRBV11-1
length: 10
CDR3: ASSLGRETQY

size: .
V: TRBV5-1
length: 13
CDR3: ASSSGTGGNQPQH

size: .
V: TRBV9
length: 14
CDR3: ASSVGLTATNYGYT

size: .
V: TRBV7-2
length: 12
CDR3: ASSRQGTNEKLF

size: .
V: TRBV12-2
length: 16
CDR3: ASRHRQGCPGGDYGYT

size: once
V: TRBV5-3
length: 12
CDR3: ARSLMRWGRWAF

size: .
V: TRBV24-1
length: 14
CDR3: ATSETGTGNRDEQF

size: few
V: TRBV27
length: 15
CDR3: ASSWTRRYSYNSPLH

size: .
V: TRBV7-9
length: 15
CDR3: ASSLPGQESFNEKLF

size: .
V: TRBV13
length: 12
CDR3: ASSPTSGTDTQY

size: .
V: TRBV10-1
length: 12
CDR3: ASSESTSYNEQF

size: .
V: TRBV18
length: 13
CDR3: ASSPRADTKNEQF

size: .
V: TRBV19
length: 12
CDR3: ASSAGQGIQPQH

size: .
V: TRBV11-1
length: 12
CDR3: ASSLVSGRGEQF

size: .
V: TRBV18
length: 15
CDR3: ASSPASGGSSSYEQY